The clone carrying this TCR beta chain appeared once. The source of the sample is a study of shared T cell receptors in the human thymus. The repertoire was sequenced with immunoSEQ multiplex PCR; TCRdb's copy has only in-frame clones and lacks some. The sample gives about 660,000 clones, about 90% of which show up once; roughly 0.0094% is in the top ten. V was cut by 5 bases and J by 2 bases, with 20 bases left in between. This CDR3 is 17 amino acids long. Germline V lookup: CDR1 SGHTA, CDR2 FQGTGA. The same sample was also studied in work on human thymus T cells. That study reports: Corrective surgery for congenital heart defects was being performed on the healthy Finnish infants who served as donors. Corrective heart surgery yielded resections, and these provided the thymus tissue. Related research described strongly overlapping thymic repertoires in unrelated people.

The sequence came from a boy younger than two with a congenital heart defect. The specimen was thymocytes. The V and J genes are TRBV7-3 and TRBJ2-3; D is possibly TRBD1 (5 bases). CDR3 amino acids: CASSQNPQGPYTDTQYF. The DNA of the CDR3 is TGTGCCAGCAGCCAAAACCCCCAGGGCCCTTACACAGATACGCAGTATTTT. The whole variable domain, remainder taken from reference TRBV7-3 and TRBJ2-3, is GAGVSQTPSNKVTEKGKYVELRCDPISGHTALYWYRQSLGQGPEFLIYFQGTGAADDSGLPNDRFFAVRPEGSVSTLKIQRTERGDSAVYLCASSQNPQGPYTDTQYFGPGTRLTVL.